This T cell receptor (beta chain) was documented in a study of vaccination and CD4 T cells after COVID-19. Cultured CD4+ T-cell DNA underwent Oncomine TCR Beta short-read sequencing. From the PCR reads, TCRdb called clonotypes with MiXCR, one entry per CDR3 protein. Of some 13,000 distinct CDR3 sequences in the sample, roughly a third were seen once. With V trimmed by 4 bases and J by 0 bases, 12 bases remained unmatched. From germline, CDR1 is LNHDA and CDR2 SQIVND (reference sequence). The CDR3 length is 18 residues. Treatment meaning: 10-day PBMC culture with coronavirus spike peptide pools or control peptides (ViraFEST assay). The table lists this clonotype with a few counts. Its antigen is unidentified.

This receptor was identified in a human donor who had recovered from COVID-19. Sequencing was done on a sample of CD4+ T cells from blood, cultured in vitro. V is TRBV19 and J is TRBJ2-3, with TRBD2 identical over 8 bases. CDR3 in amino acids: CASSKGGRSGGSTDTQYF. Written as DNA, the CDR3 is TGTGCCAGTAGTAAGGGCGGGAGGAGTGGCGGAAGCACAGATACGCAGTATTTT.